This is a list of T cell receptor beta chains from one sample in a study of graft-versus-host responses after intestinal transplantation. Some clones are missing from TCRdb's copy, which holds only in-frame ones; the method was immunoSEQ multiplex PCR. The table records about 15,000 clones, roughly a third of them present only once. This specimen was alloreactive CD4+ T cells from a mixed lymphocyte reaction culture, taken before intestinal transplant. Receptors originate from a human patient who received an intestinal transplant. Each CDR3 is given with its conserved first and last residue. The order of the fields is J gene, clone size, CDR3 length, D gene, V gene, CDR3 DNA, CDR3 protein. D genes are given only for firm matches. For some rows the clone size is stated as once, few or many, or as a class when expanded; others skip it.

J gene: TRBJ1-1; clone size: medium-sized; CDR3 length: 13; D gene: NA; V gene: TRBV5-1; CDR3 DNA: TGCGCCAGCAGGTGGTTTATGAACACTGAAGCTTTCTTT; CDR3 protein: CASRWFMNTEAFF
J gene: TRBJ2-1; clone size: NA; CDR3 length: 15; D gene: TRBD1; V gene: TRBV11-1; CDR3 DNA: TGTGCCAGCAGCTCCCGGGACAGGGGGCCAAATGAGCAGTTCTTC; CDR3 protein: CASSSRDRGPNEQFF
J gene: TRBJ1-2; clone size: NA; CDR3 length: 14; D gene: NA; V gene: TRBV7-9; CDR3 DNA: TGTGCCAGCAGCTTGACGCAGGGCGGCTATGGCTACACCTTC; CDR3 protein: CASSLTQGGYGYTF
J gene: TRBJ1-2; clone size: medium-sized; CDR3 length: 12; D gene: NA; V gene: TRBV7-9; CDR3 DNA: TGTGCCAGCAGCTTAGCAGGCTATGGCTACACCTTC; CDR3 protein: CASSLAGYGYTF
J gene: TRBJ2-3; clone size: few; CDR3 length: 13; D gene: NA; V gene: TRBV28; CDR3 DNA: TGTGCCAGCAGCGACACCGGGGAAGCAAGGGGGTATTTT; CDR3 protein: CASSDTGEARGYF
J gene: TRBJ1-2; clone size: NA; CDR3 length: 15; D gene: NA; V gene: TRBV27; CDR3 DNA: TGTGCCAGCAGTTTAAAATCGGGGGGCAGCTATGGCTACACCTTC; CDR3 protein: CASSLKSGGSYGYTF
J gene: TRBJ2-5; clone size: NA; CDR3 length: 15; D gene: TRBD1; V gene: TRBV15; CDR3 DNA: TGTGCCACCAGCAGAGATTTACAGGGGGCGGGGGAGCAGTACTTC; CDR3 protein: CATSRDLQGAGEQYF
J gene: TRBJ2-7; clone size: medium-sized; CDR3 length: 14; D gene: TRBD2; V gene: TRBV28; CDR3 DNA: TGTGCCAGCAGCATCATAAGCGGGAGCTACGAGCAGTACTTC; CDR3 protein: CASSIISGSYEQYF
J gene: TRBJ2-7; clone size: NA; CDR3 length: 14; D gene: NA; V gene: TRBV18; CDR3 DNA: TGTGCCAGCTCACCTCAAAGCGAGGGGAACGAGCAGTACTTC; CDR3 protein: CASSPQSEGNEQYF
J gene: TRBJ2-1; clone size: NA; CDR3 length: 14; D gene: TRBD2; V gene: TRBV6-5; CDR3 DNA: TGTGCCAGCAGTTACAGCGGACGGGGGGATGAGCAGTTCTTC; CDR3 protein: CASSYSGRGDEQFF
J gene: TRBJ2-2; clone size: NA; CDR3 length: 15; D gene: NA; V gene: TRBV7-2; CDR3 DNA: TGTGCCAGCAGACAGAGATACGCGAACACCGGGGAGCTGTTTTTT; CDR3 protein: CASRQRYANTGELFF
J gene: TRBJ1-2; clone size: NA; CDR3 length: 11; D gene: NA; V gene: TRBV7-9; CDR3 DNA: TGTGCCAGCAGCTTAAACTATGGCTACACCTTC; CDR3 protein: CASSLNYGYTF
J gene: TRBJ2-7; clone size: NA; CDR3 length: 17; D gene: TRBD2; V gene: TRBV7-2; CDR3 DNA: TGTGCCAGCAGCTTTACTAGCGGTAGTTCCCGGGTAGGGGAGCAGTACTTC; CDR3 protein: CASSFTSGSSRVGEQYF
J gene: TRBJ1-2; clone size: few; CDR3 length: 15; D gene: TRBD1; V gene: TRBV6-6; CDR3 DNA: TGTGCCAGCAGCCCGAACAGGGGCAGGGCCTATGGCTACACCTTC; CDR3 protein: CASSPNRGRAYGYTF
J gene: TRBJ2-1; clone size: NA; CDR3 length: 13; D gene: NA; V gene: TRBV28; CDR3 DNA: TGTGCCAGCAGGACAACTAGTTACAATGAGCAGTTCTTC; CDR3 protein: CASRTTSYNEQFF
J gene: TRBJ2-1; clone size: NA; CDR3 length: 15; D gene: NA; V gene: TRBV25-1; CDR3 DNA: TGTGCCAGCAGTGATATACAGACAGGAGTAAATGAGCAGTTCTTC; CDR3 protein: CASSDIQTGVNEQFF
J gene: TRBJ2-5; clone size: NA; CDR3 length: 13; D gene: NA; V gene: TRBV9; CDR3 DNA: TGTGCCAGCAGCCGGGGCACCCAAGAGACCCAGTACTTC; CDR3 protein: CASSRGTQETQYF
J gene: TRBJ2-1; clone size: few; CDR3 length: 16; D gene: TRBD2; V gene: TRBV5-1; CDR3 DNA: TGCGCCAGCAGCGCGGCCCGGACTAGCCTCTACAATGAGCAGTTCTTC; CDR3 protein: CASSAARTSLYNEQFF
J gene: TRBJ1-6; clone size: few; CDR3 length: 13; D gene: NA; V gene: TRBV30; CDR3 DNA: TGTGCCGCAGGACGACAGACGGGTTCACCCCTCCACTTT; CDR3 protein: CAAGRQTGSPLHF
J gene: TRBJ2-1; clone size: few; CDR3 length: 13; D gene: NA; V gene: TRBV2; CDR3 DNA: TGTGCCAGCAGTGGGGGGTTAAACAATGAGCAGTTCTTC; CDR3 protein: CASSGGLNNEQFF